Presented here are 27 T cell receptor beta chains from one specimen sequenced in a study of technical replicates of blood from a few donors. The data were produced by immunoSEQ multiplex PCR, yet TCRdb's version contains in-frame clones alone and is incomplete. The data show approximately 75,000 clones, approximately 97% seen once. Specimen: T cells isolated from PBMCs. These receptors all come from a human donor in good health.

CDR3 region: CASSFRGGSYEQYF. CDR3 sequence (DNA): TGTGCCAGCAGTTTCCGGGGGGGCTCCTACGAGCAGTACTTC. The chain carries TRBV28 and TRBJ2-7; 8 bases fit TRBD2. This CDR3 comprises 14 residues. CDR1 is MDHEN and CDR2 is SYDVKM in the germline V gene. V was pared by 3 bases and J by 0 bases, with 1 base of the junction left unmatched.

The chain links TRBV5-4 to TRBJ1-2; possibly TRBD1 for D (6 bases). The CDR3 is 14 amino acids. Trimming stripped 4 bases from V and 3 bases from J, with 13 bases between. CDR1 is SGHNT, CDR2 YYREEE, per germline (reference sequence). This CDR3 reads CASSPQGLDYGYTF. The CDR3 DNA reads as TGTGCCAGCAGCCCGCAGGGGTTAGACTATGGCTACACCTTC. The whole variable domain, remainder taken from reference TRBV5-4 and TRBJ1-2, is ETGVTQSPTHLIKTRGQQVTLRCSSQSGHNTVSWYQQALGQGPQFIFQYYREEENGRGNFPPRFSGLQFPNYSSELNVNALELDDSALYLCASSPQGLDYGYTFGSGTRLTVV.

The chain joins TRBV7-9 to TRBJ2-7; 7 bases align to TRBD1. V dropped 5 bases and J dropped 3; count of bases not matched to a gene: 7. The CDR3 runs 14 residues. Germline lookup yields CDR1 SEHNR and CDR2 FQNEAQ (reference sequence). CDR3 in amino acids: CASSDGTVNYEQYF. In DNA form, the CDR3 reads TGTGCCAGCAGCGACGGGACAGTTAACTACGAGCAGTACTTC.

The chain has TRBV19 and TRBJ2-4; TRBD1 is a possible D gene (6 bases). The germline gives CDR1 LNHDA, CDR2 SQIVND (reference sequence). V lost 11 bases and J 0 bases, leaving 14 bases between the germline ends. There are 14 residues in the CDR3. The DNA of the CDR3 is TGTGCCGGACCGGGACAACTAGCCAAAAACATTCAGTACTTC. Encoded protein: CAGPGQLAKNIQYF.

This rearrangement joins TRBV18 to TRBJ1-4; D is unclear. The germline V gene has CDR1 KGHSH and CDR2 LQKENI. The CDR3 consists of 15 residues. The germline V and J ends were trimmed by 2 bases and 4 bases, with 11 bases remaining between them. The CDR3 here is CASSPSAGSNEKLFF. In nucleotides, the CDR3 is TGTGCCAGCTCACCATCGGCGGGAAGTAATGAAAAACTGTTTTTT. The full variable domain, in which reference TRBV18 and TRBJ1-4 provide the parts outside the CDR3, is NAGVMQNPRHLVRRRGQEARLRCSPMKGHSHVYWYRQLPEEGLKFMVYLQKENIIDESGMPKERFSAEFPKEGPSILRIQQVVRGDSAAYFCASSPSAGSNEKLFFGSGTQLSVL.

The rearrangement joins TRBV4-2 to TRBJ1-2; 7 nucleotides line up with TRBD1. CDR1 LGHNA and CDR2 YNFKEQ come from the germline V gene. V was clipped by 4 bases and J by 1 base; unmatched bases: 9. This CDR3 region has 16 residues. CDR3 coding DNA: TGTGCCAGCAGCCCAAGACAGAGGGGGCTTAACTATGGCTACACCTTC. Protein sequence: CASSPRQRGLNYGYTF.

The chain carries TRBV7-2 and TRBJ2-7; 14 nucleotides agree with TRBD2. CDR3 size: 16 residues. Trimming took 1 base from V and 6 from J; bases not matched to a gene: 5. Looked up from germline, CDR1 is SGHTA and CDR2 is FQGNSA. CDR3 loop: CASSLDGTSGSIEQYF. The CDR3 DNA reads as TGTGCCAGCAGCTTAGACGGGACTAGCGGGAGCATCGAGCAGTACTTC. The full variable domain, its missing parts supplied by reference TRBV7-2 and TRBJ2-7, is GAGVSQSPSNKVTEKGKDVELRCDPISGHTALYWYRQSLGQGLEFLIYFQGNSAPDKSGLPSDRFSAERTGGSVSTLTIQRTQQEDSAVYLCASSLDGTSGSIEQYFGPGTRLTVT.

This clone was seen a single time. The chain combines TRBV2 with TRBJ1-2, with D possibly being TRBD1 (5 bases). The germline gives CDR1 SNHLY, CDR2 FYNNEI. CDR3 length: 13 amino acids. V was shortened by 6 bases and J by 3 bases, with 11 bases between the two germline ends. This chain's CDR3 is CASRVQVDYGYTF. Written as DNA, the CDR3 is TGTGCCAGCAGGGTACAGGTGGACTATGGCTACACCTTC.

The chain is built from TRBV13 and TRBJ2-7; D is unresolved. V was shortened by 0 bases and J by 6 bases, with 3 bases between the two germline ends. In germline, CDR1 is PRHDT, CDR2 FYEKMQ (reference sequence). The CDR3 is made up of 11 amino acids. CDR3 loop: CASSLGGEQYF. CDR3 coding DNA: TGTGCCAGCAGCTTAGGCGGCGAGCAGTACTTC.

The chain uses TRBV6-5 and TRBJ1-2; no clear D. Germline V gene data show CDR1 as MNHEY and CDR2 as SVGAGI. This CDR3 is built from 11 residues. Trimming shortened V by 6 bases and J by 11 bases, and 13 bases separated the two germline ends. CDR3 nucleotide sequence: TGTGCCAGCAGGACTTCATTCCTTTACACCTTC. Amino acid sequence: CASRTSFLYTF.

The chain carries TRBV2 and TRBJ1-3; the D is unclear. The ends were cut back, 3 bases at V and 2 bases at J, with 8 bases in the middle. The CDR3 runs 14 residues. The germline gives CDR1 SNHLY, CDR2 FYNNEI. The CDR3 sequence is CASSDGLPGNTIYF. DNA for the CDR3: TGTGCCAGCAGTGATGGTCTACCTGGAAACACCATATATTTT.

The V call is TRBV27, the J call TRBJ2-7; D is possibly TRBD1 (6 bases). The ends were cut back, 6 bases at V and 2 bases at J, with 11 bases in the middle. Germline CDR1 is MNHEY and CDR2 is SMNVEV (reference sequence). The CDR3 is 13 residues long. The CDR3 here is CASSPGATYEQYF. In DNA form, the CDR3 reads TGTGCCAGCAGCCCAGGGGCAACCTACGAGCAGTACTTC.

As DNA, the CDR3 is TGTGCCATCAGTCAGGGGTCTGGGGCCAACGTCCTGACTTTC. This translates into CAISQGSGANVLTF. This chain links TRBV10-3 with TRBJ2-6; TRBD1 is a possible D gene (6 bases). Germline CDR1 ENHRY, CDR2 SYGVKD. V lost 5 bases to trimming and J lost 1 base, with 6 bases between them. The CDR3 is 14 amino acids.

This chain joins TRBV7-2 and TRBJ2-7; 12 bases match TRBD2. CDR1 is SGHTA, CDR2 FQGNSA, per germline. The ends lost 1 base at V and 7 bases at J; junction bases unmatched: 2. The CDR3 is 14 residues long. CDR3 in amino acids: CASSLGLAGGEQYF. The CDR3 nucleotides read TGTGCCAGCAGCTTAGGGCTAGCGGGAGGGGAGCAGTACTTC.

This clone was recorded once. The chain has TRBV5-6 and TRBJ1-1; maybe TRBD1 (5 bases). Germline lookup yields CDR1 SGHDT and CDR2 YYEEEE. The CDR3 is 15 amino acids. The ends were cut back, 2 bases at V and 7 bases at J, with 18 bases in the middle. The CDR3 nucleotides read TGTGCCAGCAGCTTTCCCGCGGAAGGGGCTGATGAAGCTTTCTTT. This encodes CASSFPAEGADEAFF.

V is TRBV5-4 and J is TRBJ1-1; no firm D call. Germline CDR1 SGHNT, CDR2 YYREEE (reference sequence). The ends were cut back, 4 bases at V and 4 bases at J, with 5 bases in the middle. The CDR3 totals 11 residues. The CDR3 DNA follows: TGTGCCAGCAGCGGGAGCACTGAAGCTTTCTTT. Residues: CASSGSTEAFF.

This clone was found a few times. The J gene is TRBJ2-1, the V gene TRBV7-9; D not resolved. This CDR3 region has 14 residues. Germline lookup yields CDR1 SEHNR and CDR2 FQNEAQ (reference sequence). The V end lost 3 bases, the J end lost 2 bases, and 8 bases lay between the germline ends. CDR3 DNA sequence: TGTGCCAGCAGCTTTACCGGAGCCTACAATGAGCAGTTCTTC. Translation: CASSFTGAYNEQFF.

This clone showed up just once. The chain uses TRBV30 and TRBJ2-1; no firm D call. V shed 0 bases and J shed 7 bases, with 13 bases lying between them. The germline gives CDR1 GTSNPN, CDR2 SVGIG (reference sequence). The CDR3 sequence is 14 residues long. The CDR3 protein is CAWSVRRQTNEQFF. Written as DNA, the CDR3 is TGTGCCTGGAGTGTACGGCGGCAAACGAATGAGCAGTTCTTC.

The CDR3 sequence is CASGSAALSYEQYF. DNA for the CDR3: TGTGCTAGTGGTTCCGCGGCGCTATCCTACGAGCAGTACTTC. The chain links TRBV12-5 to TRBJ2-7; D call uncertain. Germline V gene data show CDR1 as LGHNT and CDR2 as FRNRAP. Between the trimmed V and J ends, which lost 4 bases and 1 base, there was a span of 11 bases. The CDR3 consists of 14 residues.

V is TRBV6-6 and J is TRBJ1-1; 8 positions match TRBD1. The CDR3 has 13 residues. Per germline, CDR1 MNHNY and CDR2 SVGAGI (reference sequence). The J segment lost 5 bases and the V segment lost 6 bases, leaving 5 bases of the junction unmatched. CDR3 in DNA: TGTGCCAGCAGGCTAGGACAGGGTACTGAAGCTTTCTTT. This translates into CASRLGQGTEAFF.

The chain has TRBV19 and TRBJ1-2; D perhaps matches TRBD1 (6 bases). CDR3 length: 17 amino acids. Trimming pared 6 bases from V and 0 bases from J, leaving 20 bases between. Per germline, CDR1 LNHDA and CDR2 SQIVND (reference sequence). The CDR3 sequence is CASSQTGWHGSNYGYTF. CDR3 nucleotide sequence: TGTGCCAGTAGCCAGACAGGTTGGCATGGATCTAACTATGGCTACACCTTC. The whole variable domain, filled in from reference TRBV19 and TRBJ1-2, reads DGGITQSPKYLFRKEGQNVTLSCEQNLNHDAMYWYRQDPGQGLRLIYYSQIVNDFQKGDIAEGYSVSREKKESFPLTVTSAQKNPTAFYLCASSQTGWHGSNYGYTFGSGTRLTVV.

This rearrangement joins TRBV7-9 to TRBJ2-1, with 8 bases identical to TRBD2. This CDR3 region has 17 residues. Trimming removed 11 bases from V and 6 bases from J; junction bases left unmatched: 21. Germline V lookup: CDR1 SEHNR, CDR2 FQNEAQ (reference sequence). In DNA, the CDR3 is TGTGCCGAGCTTAGGGGTCCGGGAGGGTCCTCGGGCAATGAGCAGTTCTTC. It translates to CAELRGPGGSSGNEQFF.

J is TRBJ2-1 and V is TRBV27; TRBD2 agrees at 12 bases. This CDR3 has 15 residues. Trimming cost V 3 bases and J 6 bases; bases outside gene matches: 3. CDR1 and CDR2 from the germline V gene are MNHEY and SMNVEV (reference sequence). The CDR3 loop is CASSFRLAGANEQFF. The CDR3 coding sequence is TGTGCCAGCAGTTTTCGACTAGCGGGAGCCAATGAGCAGTTCTTC.

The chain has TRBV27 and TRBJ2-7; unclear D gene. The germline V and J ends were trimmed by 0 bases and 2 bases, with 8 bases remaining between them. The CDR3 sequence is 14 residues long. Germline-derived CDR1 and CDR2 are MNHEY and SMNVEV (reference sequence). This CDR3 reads CASSLSRVAYEQYF. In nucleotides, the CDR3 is TGTGCCAGCAGTTTATCCCGGGTCGCCTACGAGCAGTACTTC.

CDR3 protein: CASSYLSGISTDTQYF. The CDR3 DNA reads TGTGCCAGCAGTTACCTTAGCGGGATTAGCACAGATACGCAGTATTTT. The chain recombines TRBV6-5 with TRBJ2-3; 8 nucleotides line up with TRBD2. Trimming cost V 2 bases and J 0 bases; bases outside gene matches: 4. The CDR3 covers 16 residues. Germline CDR1 is MNHEY and CDR2 is SVGAGI.

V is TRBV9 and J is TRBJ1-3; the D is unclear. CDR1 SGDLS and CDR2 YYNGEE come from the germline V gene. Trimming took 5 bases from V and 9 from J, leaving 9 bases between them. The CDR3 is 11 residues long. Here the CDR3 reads CASSRDTTIYF. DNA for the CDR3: TGTGCCAGCAGTAGAGACACCACCATATATTTT.

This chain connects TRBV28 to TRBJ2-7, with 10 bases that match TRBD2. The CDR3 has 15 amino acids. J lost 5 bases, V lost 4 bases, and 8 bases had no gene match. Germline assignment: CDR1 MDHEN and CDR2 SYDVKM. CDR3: CASSSEREGYNEQYF. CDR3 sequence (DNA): TGTGCCAGCAGTTCCGAGCGGGAGGGTTATAACGAGCAGTACTTC.